Shown below are 28 T cell receptor beta chains from a single sample sequenced in a study of blood T cell repertoires in COVID-19. Clones were sequenced by immunoSEQ multiplex PCR, and TCRdb holds only the in-frame ones, with some missing. The sample has fewer than 250,000 clones; approximately 86% are singletons. The sequenced material came from peripheral blood. Receptors originate from a man in his 60s with acute or convalescent COVID-19.

V is TRBV4-3 and J is TRBJ2-3; D is perhaps TRBD1 (5 bases). Germline CDR1 LGHNA, CDR2 YSLEER. V gave up 0 bases and J gave up 4 bases, with 14 bases separating them. The CDR3 consists of 16 residues. In nucleotides, the CDR3 is TGCGCCAGCAGCCAAGATAGGGCCGTGGGGCCAGATACGCAGTATTTT. It encodes CASSQDRAVGPDTQYF.

The rearrangement joins TRBV28 to TRBJ1-4; 10 bases are shared with TRBD1. This CDR3 region has 17 residues. Trimming took 5 bases from V and 0 from J; bases not matched to a gene: 6. CDR1 and CDR2 from the germline V gene are MDHEN and SYDVKM. CDR3 region: CASSPGTGVATNEKLFF. The CDR3 DNA sequence: TGTGCCAGCAGTCCCGGGACAGGGGTTGCAACTAATGAAAAACTGTTTTTT.

This chain uses TRBV5-4 with TRBJ2-7; 10 bases match TRBD2. This CDR3 comprises 16 residues. V shed 4 bases and J 7 bases; nucleotides not matched to a gene: 14. CDR1 SGHNT and CDR2 YYREEE come from the germline V gene (reference sequence). The CDR3 loop reads CASSPPGLAGAGEQYF. CDR3 coding DNA: TGTGCCAGCAGCCCCCCGGGTCTAGCGGGGGCGGGGGAGCAGTACTTC.

The chain employs TRBV4-3 and TRBJ1-2; possible D gene TRBD1, 5 bases. From germline, CDR1 is LGHNA and CDR2 YSLEER. The ends were cut back, 1 base at V and 11 bases at J, with 23 bases in the middle. This CDR3 spans 16 amino acids. The DNA of the CDR3 is TGCGCCAGCAGCCAAGTGCCCCCGGGGAGGGGTATAAGTTACACCTTC. Its translation is CASSQVPPGRGISYTF.

The chain has TRBV6-1 and TRBJ2-7; 8 bases agree with TRBD1. V was pared by 3 bases and J by 3 bases, with 4 bases of the junction left unmatched. CDR3 size: 14 residues. Germline V gene lookup returns CDR1 MNHNS and CDR2 SASEGT. The CDR3 reads CASSEQGAIYEQYF. CDR3 DNA sequence: TGTGCCAGCAGTGAGCAGGGGGCGATCTACGAGCAGTACTTC.

V usage is TRBV18 and J usage is TRBJ1-1, with D perhaps TRBD1 (5 bases). The germline CDR1 and CDR2 sequences are KGHSH and LQKENI. CDR3 length: 13 residues. Trimming took 5 bases from V and 4 from J, leaving 11 bases between them. The CDR3 DNA sequence: TGTGCCAGCTCATCCACAGGTGGCACTGAAGCTTTCTTT. Residues: CASSSTGGTEAFF.

The rearrangement joins TRBV14 to TRBJ1-2; D gene ambiguous. This CDR3 is 17 amino acids long. V lost 0 bases, J lost 2 bases, and 16 bases lay in between. CDR1 SGHDN and CDR2 FVKESK come from the germline V gene. CDR3: CASSQDAPVQRNYGYTF. The CDR3 DNA is TGTGCCAGCAGCCAAGATGCCCCAGTCCAGAGGAACTATGGCTACACCTTC.

The chain couples TRBV14 to TRBJ2-1, with 9 nucleotides matching TRBD2. Unmatched junction bases numbered 8, after V lost 2 bases and J lost 6 bases. Looked up from germline, CDR1 is SGHDN and CDR2 is FVKESK. This CDR3 comprises 16 residues. The CDR3 coding sequence is TGTGCCAGCAGCCAACGGAGGGTAGCGGGGGCCAATGAGCAGTTCTTC. As protein: CASSQRRVAGANEQFF.

The chain links TRBV29-1 to TRBJ2-5; 14 bases match TRBD2. The CDR3 loop spans 14 amino acids. V was pared by 8 bases and J by 2 bases, with 4 bases of the junction left unmatched. The germline gives CDR1 SQVTM, CDR2 ANQGSEA. CDR3 residues: CSLRLAGGQETQYF. CDR3 nucleotide sequence: TGCAGCCTCCGACTAGCGGGGGGGCAAGAGACCCAGTACTTC. The variable domain in full, with the rest retrieved from reference TRBV29-1 and TRBJ2-5, is SAVISQKPSRDICQRGTSLTIQCQVDSQVTMMFWYRQQPGQSLTLIATANQGSEATYESGFVIDKFPISRPNLTFSTLTVSNMSPEDSSIYLCSLRLAGGQETQYFGPGTRLLVL.

The chain combines TRBV18 with TRBJ2-7; TRBD1 aligns across 8 bases. The length of the CDR3 is 14 residues. V was clipped by 1 base and J by 6 bases; unmatched bases: 5. Germline V gene data show CDR1 as KGHSH and CDR2 as LQKENI. Here the CDR3 DNA reads TGTGCCAGCTCACCACAGAGACAGGGGCGCGAGCAGTACTTC. Translation: CASSPQRQGREQYF.

CDR3 in DNA: TGTGCCAGCAGCCAAGAGGGATTCGGACAGTTCTCTGGAAACACCATATATTTT. Encoded protein: CASSQEGFGQFSGNTIYF. The rearrangement uses TRBV4-2 and TRBJ1-3; tentatively, D is TRBD1 (6 bases). The CDR3 runs to 18 residues. Between the trimmed V and J ends, which lost 0 bases and 0 bases, there was a span of 15 bases. Germline V gene data show CDR1 as LGHNA and CDR2 as YNFKEQ.

The chain joins TRBV9 to TRBJ2-7; TRBD2 is a possible D gene (6 bases). V lost 0 bases and J lost 0, with 10 bases in between. CDR3 length: 15 amino acids. Looked up from germline, CDR1 is SGDLS and CDR2 is YYNGEE. The CDR3 nucleotides are TGTGCCAGCAGCGTAGCTACCGGGAGCTCCTACGAGCAGTACTTC. Translated: CASSVATGSSYEQYF. The variable domain in full, completed from reference TRBV9 and TRBJ2-7, reads DSGVTQTPKHLITATGQRVTLRCSPRSGDLSVYWYQQSLDQGLQFLIQYYNGEERAKGNILERFSAQQFPDLHSELNLSSLELGDSALYFCASSVATGSSYEQYFGPGTRLTVT.

The gene calls are TRBV10-2 and TRBJ1-5, with TRBD1 matching over 8 bases. There are 16 residues in the CDR3. Germline V lookup: CDR1 WSHSY, CDR2 SAAADI. Trimming removed 2 bases from V and 9 bases from J; junction bases left unmatched: 12. CDR3 nucleotide sequence: TGCGCCAGCAGTGAGCACAGGGGGGGTAAGGTGGGGCCCCAGCATTTT. Its protein is CASSEHRGGKVGPQHF.

The chain combines TRBV7-2 with TRBJ2-3, with TRBD1 as a possible D gene (6 bases). The V and J ends lost 9 bases and 4 bases respectively, with 17 bases between them. The CDR3 totals 14 residues. Germline assignment: CDR1 SGHTA and CDR2 FQGNSA. CDR3 loop: CASGVWGPPDTQYF. The CDR3 DNA follows: TGTGCCAGTGGGGTGTGGGGGCCCCCAGATACGCAGTATTTT. The complete variable domain, with remaining parts taken from reference TRBV7-2 and TRBJ2-3, reads GAGVSQSPSNKVTEKGKDVELRCDPISGHTALYWYRQSLGQGLEFLIYFQGNSAPDKSGLPSDRFSAERTGGSVSTLTIQRTQQEDSAVYLCASGVWGPPDTQYFGPGTRLTVL.

This clone has more than one count but fewer than ten. CDR3 in amino acids: CASTYTGQGRGYTF. The CDR3 region has the DNA TGTGCCAGCACCTACACTGGACAGGGCAGAGGCTACACCTTC. The chain links TRBV5-4 to TRBJ1-2; 8 bases match TRBD1. This CDR3 has 14 amino acids. CDR1 SGHNT and CDR2 YYREEE come from the germline V gene (reference sequence). J lost 8 bases, V lost 6 bases, and 12 bases had no gene match.

The chain employs TRBV6-5 and TRBJ2-7; the match to TRBD1 covers 7 bases. The CDR3 length is 15 residues. Germline values: CDR1 MNHEY, CDR2 SVGAGI. Trimming took 5 bases from V and 4 from J; bases not matched to a gene: 11. CDR3 residues: CASSKHRGIGYEQYF. Written as DNA, the CDR3 is TGTGCCAGCAGTAAGCACAGGGGTATCGGGTACGAGCAGTACTTC.

This chain connects TRBV27 to TRBJ2-5, with 14 bases matching TRBD2. Germline CDR1 and CDR2: MNHEY and SMNVEV (reference sequence). V lost 4 bases to trimming and J lost 4 bases; unmatched junction nucleotides: 11. The CDR3 is 18 residues long. As DNA, the CDR3 is TGTGCCAGCAGTTCCAGACTAGCGGGGGGGCCTAGCAGAGAGACCCAGTACTTC. Residues: CASSSRLAGGPSRETQYF.

The gene calls are TRBV19 and TRBJ2-1; 12 bases match TRBD1. V shed 6 bases and J 2 bases; nucleotides not matched to a gene: 14. The germline gives CDR1 LNHDA, CDR2 SQIVND (reference sequence). The CDR3 loop spans 19 amino acids. CDR3 coding DNA: TGTGCCAGTAGCGGGACGGGACAGGGGGCCCTCCTTGCCTACAATGAGCAGTTCTTC. Residues: CASSGTGQGALLAYNEQFF.

V gene TRBV7-2 combines with J gene TRBJ2-5; 7 bases map to TRBD2. CDR3 length equals 16 residues. Germline-derived CDR1 and CDR2 are SGHTA and FQGNSA. V lost 4 bases to trimming and J lost 5 bases; unmatched junction nucleotides: 13. CDR3 DNA sequence: TGTGCCAGCAGCTCGACCGTTACGAGGGGAGGGGAGACCCAGTACTTC. Translated: CASSSTVTRGGETQYF.

The chain uses TRBV7-9 and TRBJ1-4; TRBD1 matches at 7 bases. V shed 1 base and J 7 bases; nucleotides not matched to a gene: 12. CDR1 and CDR2 (germline): SEHNR, FQNEAQ (reference sequence). The CDR3 runs 17 residues. The CDR3 protein is CASSLVFGAGGGEKLFF. Written as DNA, the CDR3 is TGTGCCAGCAGCTTAGTCTTTGGTGCAGGGGGTGGTGAAAAACTGTTTTTT.

This chain links TRBV15 with TRBJ2-1; D remains unclear. This CDR3 has 13 residues. The V and J ends lost 0 bases and 6 bases respectively, with 6 bases between them. Germline V lookup: CDR1 LNHNV, CDR2 YYDKDF (reference sequence). The CDR3 nucleotides are TGTGCCACCAGCAGAGATCGCGCCAATGAGCAGTTCTTC. Its translation: CATSRDRANEQFF.

The V call is TRBV6-5, the J call TRBJ1-1; 9 bases are a match to TRBD1. Losses at the gene ends were 8 bases for V and 7 bases for J; bases not matched to a gene: 8. This CDR3 contains 13 residues. CDR1 and CDR2 from the germline V gene are MNHEY and SVGAGI. In DNA form, the CDR3 reads TGTGCCAGCCTCGGACAGGGGAGCGGTGAAGCTTTCTTT. Amino acids: CASLGQGSGEAFF.

This clone was detected once. This rearrangement joins TRBV4-1 to TRBJ2-3; 12 bases are a match to TRBD2. Per the germline V gene, CDR1 is MGHRA and CDR2 is YSYEKL. The CDR3 runs to 17 residues. The V gene end was trimmed by 2 bases and the J gene end by 4 bases; junction bases not matched to a gene: 7. The CDR3 is CASSQSPSGGGADTQYF. The CDR3 DNA reads TGCGCCAGCAGCCAATCACCTAGCGGGGGGGGCGCAGATACGCAGTATTTT.

V gene TRBV21-1 combines with J gene TRBJ1-2; the table assigns TRBD1, which was not confirmed against the DNA. TRBV21-1 is designated a pseudogene. The CDR3 extends over 13 amino acids. CDR3 DNA: TGTGCCAGCAGCCCCGGGACAGACTATGGCTACACCTTC. This gives the protein CASSPGTDYGYTF.

In this sample, this clone turned up once. V and J are TRBV19 and TRBJ2-5; TRBD1 matches 7 bases. Germline V gives CDR1 LNHDA, CDR2 SQIVND (reference sequence). The CDR3 has 13 amino acids. V trimming: 6 bases; J trimming: 4 bases; junction bases outside the gene matches: 5. The CDR3 is CASRQGNGETQYF. Here the CDR3 DNA reads TGTGCCAGTAGACAGGGGAATGGAGAGACCCAGTACTTC.

The gene calls are TRBV3-1 (or the pseudogene TRBV3-2) and TRBJ2-5; 11 positions agree with TRBD2. CDR3 length: 18 amino acids. CDR1 LGHDT and CDR2 YNNKEL come from the germline V gene (reference sequence). The trim removed 4 bases at V and 3 bases at J, leaving 13 bases unmatched. The CDR3 protein is CASSPECKLAGGKETQYF. CDR3 in DNA: TGTGCCAGCAGCCCCGAATGTAAGCTAGCGGGGGGTAAAGAGACCCAGTACTTC.

This chain connects TRBV19 to TRBJ2-2, with TRBD2 identical over 7 bases. Germline CDR1 is LNHDA and CDR2 is SQIVND (reference sequence). This CDR3 contains 15 residues. Unmatched junction bases numbered 6, after V lost 5 bases and J lost 3 bases. The CDR3 spells CASSGRGSYTGELFF. The CDR3 DNA follows: TGTGCCAGTAGTGGGCGGGGGTCATACACCGGGGAGCTGTTTTTT.

The rearrangement joins TRBV5-6 to TRBJ2-7; 10 bases align to TRBD1. V shed 0 bases, J shed 1 base, and the junction held 1 base outside the gene matches. The CDR3 contains 15 residues. The V gene's germline CDR1 is SGHDT and CDR2 YYEEEE. The CDR3 region has the DNA TGTGCCAGCAGCTTGGGGGACAGGGGTTCCTACGAGCAGTACTTC. The encoded protein is CASSLGDRGSYEQYF.